The rows below give T cell receptor beta chains drawn from one sample of a study of T cell responses to AZD1222 COVID-19 vaccine. Data came from immunoSEQ multiplex PCR; TCRdb stores just in-frame clones and leaves some out. The sample contains about 120,000 clones, roughly nine tenths of which appear only once. Sequencing used peripheral blood, obtained on day 0 of AZD1222 vaccination. These receptors were collected from an adult in good health. CDR3s include the opening cysteine and the closing phenylalanine or tryptophan.

J gene | CDR3 length | V gene | CDR3 protein
TRBJ2-7 | 16 | TRBV18 | CASSPWGASGSYEQYF
TRBJ2-2 | 18 | TRBV5-1 | CASSSPPGLAVNTGELFF
TRBJ1-6 | 13 | TRBV5-1 | CASSGQNNSPLHF
TRBJ2-7 | 14 | TRBV30 | CAWGVWKGAHEQYF
TRBJ1-1 | 14 | TRBV30 | CAWMIGRLNTEAFF
TRBJ1-5 | 15 | TRBV19 | CASSGGREGNQPQHF
TRBJ1-1 | 14 | TRBV11-2 | CASSLTSRNTEAFF
TRBJ1-4 | 16 | TRBV15 | CATSRDGTGKGEKLFF
TRBJ1-5 | 17 | TRBV5-1 | CASSSGQGDYSNQPQHF
TRBJ2-2 | 15 | TRBV28 | CASSLPGSGGGELFF
TRBJ2-6 | 17 | TRBV28 | CASSGGQATSGANVLTF
TRBJ1-2 | 12 | TRBV12-3/TRBV12-4 | CASRIMREGYTF
TRBJ2-7 | 13 | TRBV11-3 | CASSLAPGFEQYF
TRBJ2-7 | 15 | TRBV18 | CASSPGTTLTYEQYF
TRBJ2-3 | 15 | TRBV18 | CASSPPRGGTDTQYF
TRBJ2-1 | 17 | TRBV7-3 | CASSRGGNGIEGNEQFF
TRBJ1-5 | 17 | TRBV23-1 | CASTPRGQPYSNQPQHF
TRBJ1-3 | 14 | TRBV6-1 | CASSEGRIGNTIYF
TRBJ2-2 | 16 | TRBV5-1 | CASSLEGGKGTGELFF
TRBJ1-6 | 16 | TRBV6-1 | CASSASQASYNSPLHF
TRBJ2-7 | 17 | TRBV28 | CASSGGTSGSGRVEQYF
TRBJ1-5 | 17 | TRBV27 | CASSATPGQGERQPQHF
TRBJ2-3 | 11 | TRBV30 | CAWFRGDTQYF
TRBJ2-1 | 14 | TRBV6-1 | CASSERGTWGEQFF
TRBJ1-5 | 15 | TRBV19 | CASRLYAGDGQPQHF
TRBJ2-7 | 15 | TRBV23-1 | CASSQWGCWAYEQYF
TRBJ1-3 | 14 | TRBV19 | CASSLRVSGNTIYF
TRBJ2-1 | 15 | TRBV14 | CASSLTGGSYNEQFF
TRBJ1-6 | 14 | TRBV10-3 | CAISEGRGNSPLHF